Presented here are 21 T cell receptor beta chains from one specimen sequenced in a study of Graves' ophthalmopathy and Graves' hyperthyroidism. TCR beta CDR3 amplification used RNA transcripts. HTBI-primed RT-PCR formed the first round, and a multiplex PCR formed the second. MiXCR, applied by TCRdb to the multiplex PCR reads, yields one record per CDR3 protein. The sample consists of approximately 160,000 distinct CDR3 sequences, roughly two fifths of them appearing once. The specimen sequenced was peripheral blood. These receptor sequences come from a man aged 25 to 40 with Graves' ophthalmopathy.

V is TRBV6-1 and J is TRBJ1-1; 7 bases line up with TRBD1. V gave up 7 bases and J gave up 0 bases; unmatched junction bases: 14. The CDR3 sequence is 17 residues long. The V gene's germline CDR1 is MNHNS and CDR2 SASEGT. This CDR3 is CASTPRGTVLMNTEAFF. The DNA of the CDR3 is TGTGCCAGCACCCCGAGAGGGACAGTGCTTATGAACACTGAAGCTTTCTTT.

The chain recombines TRBV7-9 with TRBJ1-1; maybe TRBD1 (5 bases). From germline, CDR1 is SEHNR and CDR2 FQNEAQ (reference sequence). There are 11 residues in the CDR3. The V end lost 1 base, the J end lost 11 bases, and 8 bases lay between the germline ends. Here the CDR3 reads CASSLVGDAFF. The CDR3 DNA reads TGTGCCAGCAGCTTAGTAGGGGATGCTTTCTTT.

In DNA, the CDR3 is TGTGCCAGCAGTCAGGGACAGCACAATTGGAACTATGGCTACACCTTC. Translated: CASSQGQHNWNYGYTF. The chain recombines TRBV6-1 with TRBJ1-2; 7 positions agree with TRBD1. This CDR3 comprises 16 residues. After removal of 5 bases from V and 2 bases from J, the junction contained 11 bases not matched to a gene. Germline CDR1 reads MNHNS; CDR2 reads SASEGT.

In its sample, this clonotype was seen many times. V and J are TRBV30 and TRBJ1-5; D might be TRBD1 (5 bases). CDR3 size: 14 residues. Germline V gene lookup returns CDR1 GTSNPN and CDR2 SVGIG (reference sequence). V gave up 1 base and J gave up 5 bases, with 12 bases separating them. Here the CDR3 reads CAWSEWGTDQPQHF. DNA of the CDR3: TGTGCCTGGAGTGAATGGGGGACGGATCAGCCCCAGCATTTT.

The chain has TRBV12-3 or TRBV12-4 and TRBJ2-5; D unresolved. Between the trimmed V and J ends, which lost 3 bases and 1 base, there was a span of 9 bases. The CDR3 extends over 14 amino acids. The CDR3 DNA reads as TGTGCCAGCAGTTTGGGAAGGAGCCAAGAGACCCAGTACTTC. Encoded protein: CASSLGRSQETQYF.

This clonotype was detected ten times or more. The J gene is TRBJ1-5, the V gene TRBV19, with TRBD1 as a possible D gene (5 bases). CDR1 and CDR2 from the germline V gene are LNHDA and SQIVND (reference sequence). The CDR3 extends over 17 amino acids. V was cut by 5 bases and J by 2 bases, with 19 bases left in between. The CDR3 protein is CASSVRRQIVGNQPQHF. The CDR3, as DNA: TGTGCCAGTAGTGTCCGGAGACAGATCGTCGGCAATCAGCCCCAGCATTTT.

The chain links TRBV28 to TRBJ2-5; TRBD1 agrees at 8 bases. Losses at the gene ends were 5 bases for V and 5 bases for J; bases not matched to a gene: 16. CDR3 length equals 17 residues. Looked up from germline, CDR1 is MDHEN and CDR2 is SYDVKM. The CDR3 region is CASSRPPGQVTPETQYF. CDR3 sequence (DNA): TGTGCCAGCAGTCGACCCCCGGGACAGGTAACCCCCGAGACCCAGTACTTC.

This clonotype was detected many times. CDR3 loop: CSVERQGAYEQYF. CDR3 nucleotide sequence: TGCAGCGTTGAAAGACAGGGGGCCTACGAGCAGTACTTC. This chain joins TRBV29-1 and TRBJ2-7; TRBD1 aligns across 9 bases. After removal of 2 bases from V and 2 bases from J, the junction contained 1 base not matched to a gene. The V gene's germline CDR1 is SQVTM and CDR2 ANQGSEA. The CDR3 runs to 13 residues.

This clonotype came up many times. The V call is TRBV30, the J call TRBJ1-1; TRBD1 matches 8 bases. Germline trimming cut 7 bases from V and 3 bases from J; bases unmatched to any gene: 4. CDR3 length: 12 amino acids. Germline lookup yields CDR1 GTSNPN and CDR2 SVGIG (reference sequence). Here the CDR3 DNA reads TGTGCCTTGGAGGACAGGGACACTGAAGCTTTCTTT. This encodes CALEDRDTEAFF.

This clonotype was found many times. CDR3 coding DNA: TGTGCCAGCAGCTGGGGGGCGAGACTAGCCAAAAACATTCAGTACTTC. Amino acids: CASSWGARLAKNIQYF. This sequence joins TRBV11-2 and TRBJ2-4, with D possibly called TRBD1 or TRBD2 (6 bases each). This CDR3 is 16 amino acids long. Trimming removed 4 bases from V and 0 bases from J, with 13 bases in between. CDR1 and CDR2 from the germline V gene are SGHAT and FQNNGV.

The chain employs TRBV6-1 and TRBJ1-6, with 8 nucleotides matching TRBD1. The germline V gene has CDR1 MNHNS and CDR2 SASEGT. The CDR3 is 15 amino acids. Trimming removed 8 bases from V and 10 bases from J; junction bases left unmatched: 13. CDR3 residues: CASGGTGTGGSPLHF. CDR3 nucleotide sequence: TGTGCCAGCGGGGGTACCGGGACAGGTGGATCACCCCTCCACTTT.

This clonotype appeared many times. Here the CDR3 DNA reads TGTGCCAGTAGTATCCCAGGCTACCAACCTTTTGAAGGCTACACCTTC. Amino acids: CASSIPGYQPFEGYTF. The rearrangement links TRBV19 to TRBJ1-2; D unresolved. This CDR3 is 16 amino acids long. Germline V gene lookup returns CDR1 LNHDA and CDR2 SQIVND (reference sequence). V was cut by 3 bases and J by 8 bases, with 22 bases left in between.

This clonotype has at least ten counts. The chain joins TRBV5-6 to TRBJ1-2, with 7 bases matching TRBD1. The length of the CDR3 is 13 residues. Germline V gives CDR1 SGHDT, CDR2 YYEEEE. Losses at the gene ends were 4 bases for V and 6 bases for J; bases not matched to a gene: 6. CDR3 sequence reads: CASSPGTEDGYTF. The CDR3 DNA is TGTGCCAGCAGCCCCGGGACAGAGGATGGCTACACCTTC.

V and J are TRBV6-1 and TRBJ1-3; the match to TRBD1 covers 8 bases. Looked up from germline, CDR1 is MNHNS and CDR2 is SASEGT. CDR3 length equals 15 residues. The V segment lost 6 bases and the J segment 3 bases; nucleotides outside the gene matches: 7. DNA of the CDR3: TGTGCCAGCAGAGACAGGGGTGGGGATGGAAACACCATATATTTT. Amino acid sequence: CASRDRGGDGNTIYF.

The chain combines TRBV28 with TRBJ1-1; unclear D gene. V was trimmed by 2 bases and J by 7 bases, leaving 8 bases between them. CDR3 length: 12 residues. Germline V gene sequence: CDR1 MDHEN, CDR2 SYDVKM. CDR3 protein: CASSLIWSEAFF. The DNA of the CDR3 is TGTGCCAGCAGTTTAATCTGGAGTGAAGCTTTCTTT.

The chain carries TRBV6-1 and TRBJ2-7; 11 bases map to TRBD2. Trimming removed 6 bases from V and 4 bases from J; junction bases left unmatched: 8. The V gene's germline CDR1 is MNHNS and CDR2 SASEGT. The CDR3 sequence is 15 residues long. This chain's CDR3 is CASRTLAGGQYEQYF. As DNA, the CDR3 is TGTGCCAGCAGGACCCTAGCGGGAGGCCAGTACGAGCAGTACTTC.

The chain links TRBV20-1 to TRBJ1-1; D is unresolved. Germline CDR1 and CDR2: DFQATT and SNEGSKA (reference sequence). This CDR3 comprises 11 residues. The CDR3 loop is CSPVVNTEAFF. The CDR3 nucleotides are TGCAGCCCCGTCGTGAACACTGAAGCTTTCTTT.

This clonotype was recorded many times. The rearrangement uses TRBV6-2 or TRBV6-3 and TRBJ2-7, with 7 bases that match TRBD1. Germline-derived CDR1 and CDR2 are MNHEY and SVGEGT. This CDR3 comprises 13 residues. V was pared by 8 bases and J by 2 bases, with 6 bases of the junction left unmatched. The CDR3 nucleotides are TGTGCCAGCTCTAGGGGGCCGACCTACGAGCAGTACTTC. Its protein is CASSRGPTYEQYF.

This clonotype was recorded at least ten times. The V gene is TRBV5-1, the J gene TRBJ2-7, with D tentatively TRBD2 (6 bases). Trimming removed 2 bases from V and 7 bases from J, with 16 bases in between. Germline CDR1 SGHRS, CDR2 YFSETQ. There are 14 residues in the CDR3. Here the CDR3 DNA reads TGCGCCAGCAGCTTAGGTAGCGGACCCCCGGAGCAGTACTTC. It codes for CASSLGSGPPEQYF.

The sample holds many counts of this clonotype. The chain recombines TRBV7-3 with TRBJ2-2; 8 nucleotides agree with TRBD2. Germline CDR1 is SGHTA and CDR2 is FQGTGA. V shed 2 bases and J 0 bases; nucleotides not matched to a gene: 2. The CDR3 is 16 amino acids. The CDR3 sequence: CASSLQGLANTGELFF. The CDR3, as DNA: TGTGCCAGCAGCTTACAGGGACTAGCGAACACCGGGGAGCTGTTTTTT.

The chain combines TRBV6-4 with TRBJ1-5; possibly TRBD1 for D (5 bases). The CDR3 loop spans 17 amino acids. Trimming took off 2 bases at V and 0 bases at J, with 14 bases between the two ends. Germline V gene lookup returns CDR1 MRHNA and CDR2 SNTAGT. For the CDR3, the DNA is TGTGCCAGCAGTGACCCGACAGAGAGCTATAGCAATCAGCCCCAGCATTTT. It translates to CASSDPTESYSNQPQHF.